These T cell receptor beta chains were read from a single sample in a study of spatial heterogeneity in lung cancer. TCRdb reprocessed the 5' RACE reads via MiXCR and lists one record per CDR3 protein. The sample has under 30,000 distinct CDR3 sequences, 5% to 6.5% seen once; the top ten hold 22%. The material sequenced was PBMCs, taken at follow-up. These TCRs come from a male donor with early-stage non-small cell lung cancer. Both conserved end residues are part of each CDR3. A D gene is named only where the DNA matches it firmly. The size field is filled for only some rows; it gives once, few, many or a size class.

TRBJ2-5 | TRBD2 | few | TRBV20-1 | TGCAGTGCCCCATTCCCGGGGGGGGGCCAAGAGACCCAGTACTTC | CSAPFPGGGQETQYF
TRBJ2-5 | TRBD1 | - | TRBV6-2/TRBV6-3 | TGTGCCAGTTCCGGGACAGTCGTTGTGGAGACCCAGTACTTC | CASSGTVVVETQYF
TRBJ2-2 | - | - | TRBV7-9 | TGTGCCAGCAGCCCTATAGCCGGGGAGCTGTTTTTT | CASSPIAGELFF
TRBJ2-3 | - | few | TRBV7-9 | TGTGCCAGCAGCTTAGTTAGTACAGATACGCAGTATTTT | CASSLVSTDTQYF
TRBJ2-3 | TRBD2 | - | TRBV5-4 | TGTGCCAGCAGCGAGGGACTAGCGGGAGTGGGGGGCACAGATACGCAGTATTTT | CASSEGLAGVGGTDTQYF
TRBJ2-5 | - | many | TRBV30 | TGTGCCTGGAGTCAAACCCAAGAGACCCAGTACTTC | CAWSQTQETQYF
TRBJ2-1 | - | many | TRBV11-2 | TGTGCCAGCAGCTTAGATCCGGGATTGAACAATGAGCAGTTCTTC | CASSLDPGLNNEQFF
TRBJ2-1 | TRBD1 | many | TRBV24-1 | TGTGCCACCAGTGATCCAAAGGACAGGGGAGGTGAGCAGTTCTTC | CATSDPKDRGGEQFF
TRBJ2-5 | - | many | TRBV10-3 | TGTGCCATCAGTGAGCAGCAACAAGAGACCCAGTACTTC | CAISEQQQETQYF
TRBJ2-3 | - | medium-sized | TRBV7-2 | TGTGCCAGCAGCTTTGTCCAGGCGAGCACAGATACGCAGTATTTT | CASSFVQASTDTQYF
TRBJ2-1 | - | few | TRBV5-6 | TGTGCCAGCAGCTCCGGCGAAGGGGAGCATGAGCAGTTCTTC | CASSSGEGEHEQFF
TRBJ2-1 | - | many | TRBV29-1 | TGCAGCGTTGATCGGTTGGGCAGAAGAACTTACAATGAGCAGTTCTTC | CSVDRLGRRTYNEQFF
TRBJ2-1 | - | many | TRBV29-1 | TGCAGCGCTGACAGAAACAATGAGCAGTTCTTC | CSADRNNEQFF
TRBJ1-4 | - | - | TRBV7-9 | TGTGCCAGCAGCTCCTACAGACAAACTAATGAAAAACTGTTTTTT | CASSSYRQTNEKLFF
TRBJ1-5 | TRBD1 | many | TRBV27 | TGTGCCAGCAGCAAGGACAGGGCGTCTAATCAGCCCCAGCATTTT | CASSKDRASNQPQHF
TRBJ2-3 | TRBD1 | - | TRBV7-9 | TGTGCCAGCAGCCAGGGGACAGGGACCACAGATACGCAGTATTTT | CASSQGTGTTDTQYF
TRBJ2-1 | TRBD2 | - | TRBV6-2/TRBV6-3 | TGTGCCAGCAGTTCGAGCGGGAGGACGGATGAGCAGTTCTTC | CASSSSGRTDEQFF